This TCR beta chain was recovered during a study of blood T cell repertoires in COVID-19. Study-level background: Samples of COVID-19 (acute and convalescent) were obtained from the United States, Italy and Spain.

The CDR3 is made up of 15 amino acids. Germline assignment: CDR1 SNHLY and CDR2 FYNNEI. V lost 4 bases, J lost 5 bases, and 14 bases lay in between. The method was immunoSEQ multiplex PCR; TCRdb's version includes in-frame clones alone and lacks a portion of them. The sample consists of some 400,000 clones, around 89% of them appearing once. The sequence came from a man aged 30 to 39 who had recovered from COVID-19. The chain joins TRBV2 to TRBJ1-4; D perhaps matches TRBD1 (5 bases). Sequenced sample: PBMCs or T cells enriched from blood (not recorded which). The CDR3: CASSGIGSGNEKLFF. CDR3 nucleotide sequence: TGTGCCAGCAGTGGTATCGGGTCAGGGAATGAAAAACTGTTTTTT. The full variable domain, with the rest looked up from reference TRBV2 and TRBJ1-4, is EPEVTQTPSHQVTQMGQEVILRCVPISNHLYFYWYRQILGQKVEFLVSFYNNEISEKSEIFDDQFSVERPDGSNFTLKIRSTKLEDSAMYFCASSGIGSGNEKLFFGSGTQLSVL.